The rows below give T cell receptor beta chains drawn from one sample of a study of technical replicates of blood from a few donors. Using immunoSEQ multiplex PCR, the repertoire was profiled, and TCRdb retains in-frame clones only, with some absent. This sample has approximately 18,000 clones, with 82% found just once. Sequenced: PBMCs. These receptors came from a human donor in good health. Some clones in this sample may be carry-over from other donors' samples. CDR3s include the opening cysteine and the closing phenylalanine or tryptophan. A D gene is named only where the DNA matches it firmly. Clone size is not always given. Where it is, it says once, few, many or a class for expanded clones.

size	D	V	J	CDR3	DNA
NA	NA	TRBV11-3	TRBJ2-2	CASSSKLGTGELFF	TGTGCCAGCAGCAGCAAACTAGGTACCGGGGAGCTGTTTTTT
NA	NA	TRBV12-2	TRBJ2-7	CASRLAIVPTGSYEQYF	TGTGCAAGTCGCTTAGCCATTGTGCCGACAGGCTCCTACGAGCAGTACTTC
NA	TRBD1	TRBV5-1	TRBJ2-3	CASSWQGAEDTQYF	TGCGCCAGCAGCTGGCAGGGGGCAGAAGATACGCAGTATTTT
NA	TRBD1	TRBV7-2	TRBJ1-1	CASSLGLAGGTEAFF	TGTGCCAGCAGCTTAGGTTTGGCAGGGGGCACTGAAGCTTTCTTT
NA	NA	TRBV28	TRBJ2-2	CASTSPGERNTGELFF	TGTGCCAGCACCTCCCCGGGAGAGCGGAACACCGGGGAGCTGTTTTTT
NA	TRBD1	TRBV5-1	TRBJ1-2	CASSFGQGSGYTF	TGCGCCAGCAGCTTCGGACAGGGTAGCGGCTACACCTTC
NA	TRBD1	TRBV14	TRBJ2-7	CASSQGWTGSSYEQYF	TGTGCCAGCAGCCAAGGCTGGACAGGGAGTTCCTACGAGCAGTACTTC
NA	TRBD2	TRBV14	TRBJ2-5	CASSQDLGTSVPETQYF	TGTGCCAGCAGCCAAGACTTGGGGACTAGTGTTCCGGAGACCCAGTACTTC
few	NA	TRBV5-1	TRBJ1-1	CASSLGAANTEAFF	TGCGCCAGCAGCTTGGGGGCAGCGAACACTGAAGCTTTCTTT
few	TRBD2	TRBV19	TRBJ2-7	CASSPRWGTGTSGVYEQYF	TGTGCCAGTAGTCCCCGATGGGGTACTGGGACTAGCGGGGTCTACGAGCAGTACTTC
NA	NA	TRBV5-4	TRBJ2-2	CASSLAGGQAGELFF	TGTGCCAGCAGCTTGGCCGGGGGGCAGGCCGGGGAGCTGTTTTTT
NA	TRBD1	TRBV30	TRBJ2-2	CAWSVRGRGFSGELFF	TGTGCCTGGAGTGTACGAGGCAGGGGGTTCTCCGGGGAGCTGTTTTTT
NA	TRBD1	TRBV27	TRBJ2-7	CASSLGLDRGEQYF	TGTGCCAGCAGTTTAGGACTGGACAGGGGCGAGCAGTACTTC
NA	TRBD1	TRBV5-4	TRBJ2-1	CASSLGDRGYNEQFF	TGTGCCAGCAGCTTGGGGGACAGGGGATACAATGAGCAGTTCTTC
NA	NA	TRBV18	TRBJ2-7	CASSPAAAYEQYF	TGTGCCAGCTCACCGGCCGCGGCCTACGAGCAGTACTTC
NA	TRBD2	TRBV9	TRBJ2-7	CASSVHRTSGIYEQYF	TGTGCCAGCAGCGTCCATAGGACTAGCGGGATCTACGAGCAGTACTTC
NA	TRBD2	TRBV2	TRBJ2-3	CASSETLADYKGDTQYF	TGTGCCAGCAGTGAGACGCTAGCGGATTATAAGGGAGATACGCAGTATTTT
NA	TRBD2	TRBV28	TRBJ2-1	CASSLSPWRGSYNEQFF	TGTGCCAGCAGTTTATCCCCTTGGCGGGGGTCCTACAATGAGCAGTTCTTC
few	TRBD2	TRBV7-9	TRBJ2-7	CASTPGGGSVEQYF	TGTGCCAGCACCCCGGGGGGGGGTAGCGTCGAGCAGTACTTC
NA	NA	TRBV19	TRBJ1-2	CASSIGGLNYGYTF	TGTGCCAGTAGTATTGGGGGCCTAAACTATGGCTACACCTTC
once	TRBD2	TRBV7-8	TRBJ2-7	CASSLRREVPYEQYF	TGTGCCAGCAGCCTACGGCGGGAGGTCCCCTACGAGCAGTACTTC
NA	NA	TRBV10-2	TRBJ2-3	CASSDPGALDTQYF	TGCGCCAGCAGTGACCCAGGGGCACTAGATACGCAGTATTTT
NA	NA	TRBV7-9	TRBJ2-5	CASSLYGKETQYF	TGTGCCAGCAGCTTATACGGGAAAGAGACCCAGTACTTC
NA	TRBD2	TRBV19	TRBJ2-2	CASSDQGLAGAGELFF	TGTGCCAGTAGTGACCAGGGACTAGCGGGGGCCGGGGAGCTGTTTTTT
NA	TRBD2	TRBV5-1	TRBJ2-7	CASSWGGRTYEQYF	TGCGCCAGCAGCTGGGGAGGGAGAACCTACGAGCAGTACTTC
NA	NA	TRBV25-1	TRBJ1-3	CASREEALGNTIYF	TGTGCCAGCCGAGAGGAGGCACTAGGAAACACCATATATTTT
NA	TRBD1	TRBV5-1	TRBJ1-5	CASSWDRDQPQHF	TGCGCCAGCAGCTGGGACAGGGATCAGCCCCAGCATTTT
NA	NA	TRBV18	TRBJ1-5	CASSASANSNQPQHF	TGTGCCAGCTCCGCGTCCGCGAATAGCAATCAGCCCCAGCATTTT
NA	NA	TRBV6-5	TRBJ1-5	CASRVSGTSDGSQHF	TGTGCCAGCAGGGTCTCCGGGACATCAGATGGGTCCCAGCATTTT
few	NA	TRBV7-9	TRBJ1-1	CASSPTGDTEAFF	TGTGCCAGCAGCCCTACAGGTGACACTGAAGCTTTCTTT
NA	TRBD2	TRBV4-3	TRBJ2-3	CASSQFGGGSLGDTQYF	TGCGCCAGCAGCCAATTTGGAGGCGGGAGTTTAGGAGATACGCAGTATTTT
NA	TRBD2	TRBV2	TRBJ2-2	CASSPGLAVEGELFF	TGTGCCAGCAGCCCGGGACTAGCGGTGGAAGGGGAGCTGTTTTTT
NA	NA	TRBV5-1	TRBJ2-5	CASSLSQTGETQYF	TGCGCCAGCAGCTTAAGCCAGACGGGAGAGACCCAGTACTTC
NA	TRBD1	TRBV6-1	TRBJ1-6	CASSAPGGLNNSPLHF	TGTGCCAGCAGTGCCCCAGGGGGCCTAAATAATTCACCCCTCCACTTT
once	NA	TRBV25-1	TRBJ1-4	CASSEAGVHNEKLFF	TGTGCCAGCAGTGAAGCAGGGGTTCATAATGAAAAACTGTTTTTT
NA	NA	TRBV27	TRBJ2-2	CASSLIGFANTGELFF	TGTGCCAGCAGTTTAATCGGTTTCGCGAACACCGGGGAGCTGTTTTTT
NA	TRBD2	TRBV6-5	TRBJ2-1	CASSRTSGTLNEQFF	TGTGCCAGCAGCCGGACTAGCGGAACCCTCAATGAGCAGTTCTTC
once	TRBD1	TRBV28	TRBJ2-2	CASSLSGRGHAGELFF	TGTGCCAGCAGCTTGTCTGGCAGGGGGCATGCCGGGGAGCTGTTTTTT
few	NA	TRBV29-1	TRBJ1-2	CSVEDDRPGYTF	TGCAGCGTTGAAGATGACAGGCCGGGCTACACCTTC
NA	TRBD2	TRBV27	TRBJ2-3	CASSPRLAGGSDTQYF	TGTGCCAGCAGCCCTCGACTAGCGGGAGGATCAGATACGCAGTATTTT
NA	TRBD1	TRBV19	TRBJ2-7	CASSSGTGRYEQYF	TGTGCCAGTAGTAGCGGGACAGGGAGGTACGAGCAGTACTTC